The 28 T cell receptor beta chains in this list originate from one sample, sequenced in a study of cytomegalovirus exposure and HLA in healthy donors. Researchers ran the PCR with 60 Vbeta and 13 Jbeta primers. The protocol was immunoSEQ multiplex PCR, while the TCRdb copy is restricted to in-frame clones and leaves out a portion. The sample has 200,000 to 250,000 clones, under 80% seen once. The specimen sequenced was PBMCs. The receptor set was obtained from a woman aged 30 to 39 in good health and CMV-seronegative.

The chain combines TRBV27 with TRBJ2-2, with 12 bases aligning to TRBD2. This CDR3 spans 16 amino acids. The V and J ends lost 5 bases and 6 bases, in that order; junction bases with no gene match: 7. Germline lookup yields CDR1 MNHEY and CDR2 SMNVEV (reference sequence). CDR3 residues: CASSRELAGGAGELFF. For the CDR3, the DNA is TGTGCCAGCAGTCGGGAACTAGCGGGAGGAGCCGGGGAGCTGTTTTTT.

This sequence joins TRBV5-1 and TRBJ2-7; 9 bases match TRBD2. The CDR3 extends over 17 amino acids. V dropped 3 bases and J dropped 6; count of bases not matched to a gene: 16. Germline-derived CDR1 and CDR2 are SGHRS and YFSETQ. CDR3 residues: CASSWAPGVSGGGEQYF. The CDR3 DNA follows: TGCGCCAGCAGCTGGGCCCCCGGTGTTAGCGGGGGCGGCGAGCAGTACTTC.

The CDR3 is CASSYSGDQGEQYF. Written as DNA, the CDR3 is TGTGCCAGCAGTTACTCGGGCGATCAGGGCGAGCAGTACTTC. The chain couples TRBV6-5 to TRBJ2-7, with TRBD1 as a possible D gene (5 bases). The CDR3 sequence is 14 residues long. CDR1 is MNHEY and CDR2 is SVGAGI in the germline V gene. V was trimmed by 0 bases and J by 6 bases, leaving 12 bases between them.

This clone is a singleton in its sample. The chain couples TRBV5-5 to TRBJ2-1; TRBD1 matches at 10 bases. CDR1 and CDR2 (germline): SGHKS, YYEKEE (reference sequence). V shed 4 bases, J shed 8 bases, and the junction held 3 bases outside the gene matches. This CDR3 spans 13 amino acids. Here the CDR3 reads CASSPGTGDEQFF. The CDR3 region has the DNA TGTGCCAGCAGCCCCGGGACAGGGGATGAGCAGTTCTTC.

This clone was observed a few times. The chain couples TRBV21-1 to TRBJ2-3; the table's TRBD2 call for D was not verified on the DNA. TRBV21-1 is classified as a pseudogene. The CDR3 is 14 amino acids. CDR3 loop: CASRTSGKTDTQYF. DNA for the CDR3: TGTGCCAGCAGGACTAGCGGGAAAACAGATACGCAGTATTTT.

This clone was observed once. The gene calls are TRBV5-1 and TRBJ1-1, with a weak D call TRBD1 (6 bases). Germline CDR1 SGHRS, CDR2 YFSETQ. There are 14 residues in the CDR3. V was shortened by 5 bases and J by 4 bases, with 15 bases between the two germline ends. CDR3 sequence reads: CASRERGGITEAFF. The DNA of the CDR3 is TGCGCCAGCAGAGAGAGAGGGGGTATCACTGAAGCTTTCTTT.

The DNA of the CDR3 is TGTGCCAGCAGCTTGGGAGGGTTCACGTTGTTAGTAGAGACCCAGTACTTC. It translates to CASSLGGFTLLVETQYF. The J gene is TRBJ2-5, the V gene TRBV7-6, with TRBD2 matching over 7 bases. CDR1 is SGHVS and CDR2 is FNYEAQ in the germline V gene. The CDR3 covers 17 residues. Trimming took 3 bases from V and 4 from J; bases not matched to a gene: 14.

The V and J genes are TRBV7-6 and TRBJ2-3; TRBD2 matches 15 bases. The CDR3 spans 16 residues. Germline V CDR1 and CDR2: SGHVS, FNYEAQ. Unmatched junction bases numbered 8, after V lost 5 bases and J lost 8 bases. The CDR3 protein is CASSQRTSGRGGTQYF. The DNA of the CDR3 is TGTGCCAGCAGCCAGAGGACTAGCGGGAGGGGGGGTACGCAGTATTTT.

The chain carries TRBV5-4 and TRBJ1-6; no firm D call. The CDR3 sequence is 14 residues long. Germline assignment: CDR1 SGHNT and CDR2 YYREEE (reference sequence). V lost 0 bases and J lost 8, with 9 bases in between. This CDR3 reads CASSLGTDHSPLHF. The DNA of the CDR3 is TGTGCCAGCAGCTTGGGAACAGACCATTCACCCCTCCACTTT.

The chain joins TRBV30 to TRBJ2-2; D gene uncertain. Per the germline V gene, CDR1 is GTSNPN and CDR2 is SVGIG (reference sequence). This CDR3 has 11 residues. With 4 bases removed from V and 7 bases from J, the gap between germline ends came to 7 bases. The CDR3 is CAWMILGELFF. The CDR3 nucleotides read TGTGCCTGGATGATACTCGGGGAGCTGTTTTTT. Drawing the rest from reference TRBV30 and TRBJ2-2, the complete variable domain is SQTIHQWPATLVQPVGSPLSLECTVEGTSNPNLYWYRQAAGRGLQLLFYSVGIGQISSEVPQNLSASRPQDRQFILSSKKLLLSDSGFYLCAWMILGELFFGEGSRLTVL.

The rearrangement uses TRBV7-2 and TRBJ1-2, with unresolved D. V lost 3 bases and J 7 bases, leaving 9 bases between the germline ends. The CDR3 length is 12 residues. Germline CDR1 reads SGHTA; CDR2 reads FQGNSA. CDR3 loop: CASSLMRGGYTF. CDR3 coding DNA: TGTGCCAGCAGCTTGATGCGCGGTGGCTACACCTTC.

The rearrangement links TRBV5-8 to TRBJ1-4; TRBD1 aligns across 7 bases. Germline assignment: CDR1 SGHTS and CDR2 YDEGEE. This CDR3 comprises 13 residues. V lost 4 bases and J lost 8; bases outside the gene matches: 5. CDR3 bases: TGTGCCAGCAGCCCTGACAGGGAGGAAAAACTGTTTTTT. It is translated as CASSPDREEKLFF.

The table lists this clone with a few counts. V is TRBV4-1 and J is TRBJ1-1, with TRBD1 as a possible D gene (5 bases). This CDR3 has 13 amino acids. Germline CDR1 reads MGHRA; CDR2 reads YSYEKL. With 4 bases removed from V and 6 bases from J, the gap between germline ends came to 12 bases. CDR3 coding DNA: TGCGCCAGCAGCCGAGAAACAGGATCTGAAGCTTTCTTT. Protein sequence: CASSRETGSEAFF.

The rearrangement links TRBV5-1 to TRBJ2-4; no clear D gene. V was shortened by 0 bases and J by 5 bases, with 9 bases between the two germline ends. The CDR3 is made up of 14 amino acids. Per germline, CDR1 SGHRS and CDR2 YFSETQ. The CDR3 region is CASSLVPDQNIQYF. The CDR3 nucleotides read TGCGCCAGCAGCTTGGTCCCAGATCAAAACATTCAGTACTTC.

CDR3: CASSRSRDTEAFF. The CDR3 coding sequence is TGTGCCAGCAGCCGATCCCGGGACACTGAAGCTTTCTTT. V is TRBV7-9 and J is TRBJ1-1; D is uncertain. Germline V gene sequence: CDR1 SEHNR, CDR2 FQNEAQ (reference sequence). The CDR3 sequence is 13 residues long. With 5 bases removed from V and 3 bases from J, the gap between germline ends came to 10 bases.

The CDR3, as DNA: TGTGCCAGCAGTTACACGTACACAGGGGGCAATGGCTACACCTTC. This codes for CASSYTYTGGNGYTF. The chain joins TRBV6-6 to TRBJ1-2, with 9 bases matching TRBD1. The CDR3 runs 15 residues. From germline, CDR1 is MNHNY and CDR2 SVGAGI (reference sequence). Losses at the gene ends were 2 bases for V and 6 bases for J; bases not matched to a gene: 7.

As for this clone: The germline gene is not matched at one end of the junction; a read error may be the cause. J is TRBJ2-5 and V is TRBV14; 8 positions match TRBD2. Germline assignment: CDR1 SGHDN and CDR2 FVKESK. The CDR3 has 15 amino acids. CDR3 coding DNA: TGTGCCAGCAGCTCCTTAGCGGGGCCACAAGAGGCCCAGTACTTC. Translation gives CASSSLAGPQEAQYF.

V and J are TRBV6-1 and TRBJ1-6, with 10 positions matching TRBD1. The CDR3 sequence is 14 residues long. The germline V gene encodes CDR1 MNHNS and CDR2 SASEGT. The J segment lost 7 bases and the V segment lost 8 bases, leaving 5 bases of the junction unmatched. Here the CDR3 reads CASGGDRGNSPLHF. CDR3 bases: TGTGCCAGCGGCGGGGACAGGGGAAATTCACCCCTCCACTTT.

Only one count was recorded for this clone. The rearrangement links TRBV9 to TRBJ1-1, with 8 bases fitting TRBD1. The ends lost 4 bases at V and 1 base at J; junction bases unmatched: 9. From germline, CDR1 is SGDLS and CDR2 YYNGEE. This CDR3 contains 16 residues. The CDR3: CASSTGTGLQNTEAFF. The CDR3 DNA sequence: TGTGCCAGCAGCACGGGGACAGGCCTTCAGAACACTGAAGCTTTCTTT. The whole variable domain, filled in from reference TRBV9 and TRBJ1-1, reads DSGVTQTPKHLITATGQRVTLRCSPRSGDLSVYWYQQSLDQGLQFLIQYYNGEERAKGNILERFSAQQFPDLHSELNLSSLELGDSALYFCASSTGTGLQNTEAFFGQGTRLTVV.

The chain has TRBV28 and TRBJ2-7; D is uncertain. Per the germline V gene, CDR1 is MDHEN and CDR2 is SYDVKM. V was trimmed by 3 bases and J by 1 base, leaving 4 bases between them. There are 12 residues in the CDR3. CDR3 DNA: TGTGCCAGCAGTTTTTTATCCTACGAGCAGTACTTC. It translates to CASSFLSYEQYF.

This clone was seen only a few times. J is TRBJ2-7 and V is TRBV6-1; D perhaps matches TRBD2 (5 bases). Germline CDR1 reads MNHNS; CDR2 reads SASEGT. V shed 0 bases and J shed 3 bases, with 9 bases lying between them. This CDR3 spans 14 amino acids. In DNA form, the CDR3 reads TGTGCCAGCAGTGAAGCTCGACTAATCTACGAGCAGTACTTC. Amino acid sequence: CASSEARLIYEQYF.

For this clone: An end of the junction does not agree with germline; a read error may underlie this. The chain recombines TRBV11-3 with TRBJ2-5, with 7 positions matching TRBD1. This CDR3 spans 15 amino acids. Germline CDR1 is SGHNT and CDR2 is YENEEA. CDR3 nucleotides: TGTGCCAGCAGCCAACTACGGACAGGTCAAGAGGCCCAGTACTTC. Translation gives CASSQLRTGQEAQYF.

The CDR3 sequence: CASSRTSGAYEQYF. As DNA, the CDR3 is TGCGCCAGCAGCCGGACTAGCGGAGCCTACGAGCAGTACTTC. The rearrangement joins TRBV5-1 to TRBJ2-7, with 10 bases aligning to TRBD2. Germline lookup yields CDR1 SGHRS and CDR2 YFSETQ. This CDR3 has 14 amino acids. Trimming at V came to 4 bases and at J to 2 bases, leaving 3 bases not matched to a gene.

The V call is TRBV14, the J call TRBJ1-2; perhaps TRBD1 as D (5 bases). The CDR3 spans 14 residues. The V end was cut by 2 bases, the J end by 6 bases, with 13 bases between. Germline CDR1 is SGHDN and CDR2 is FVKESK. CDR3 bases: TGTGCCAGCAGCCAACTTAGGGGCCAGAATGGCTACACCTTC. Protein: CASSQLRGQNGYTF.

As concerns this clone: The sample holds other DNA sequences that translate to the same CDR3. The chain joins TRBV13 to TRBJ2-2; possible D gene TRBD1, 6 bases. V was shortened by 5 bases and J by 6 bases, with 16 bases between the two germline ends. In germline, CDR1 is PRHDT, CDR2 FYEKMQ (reference sequence). The CDR3 consists of 15 residues. Here the CDR3 reads CASSGYYGGSGELFF. The CDR3 nucleotides read TGTGCCAGCAGCGGATACTATGGGGGCTCCGGGGAGCTGTTTTTT. Filled out from reference TRBV13 and TRBJ2-2, the complete variable domain reads AAGVIQSPRHLIKEKRETATLKCYPIPRHDTVYWYQQGPGQDPQFLISFYEKMQSDKGSIPDRFSAQQFSDYHSELNMSSLELGDSALYFCASSGYYGGSGELFFGEGSRLTVL.

The chain uses TRBV30 and TRBJ1-4, with TRBD1 as a possible D gene (5 bases). The CDR3 runs to 17 residues. The V gene lost 0 bases and the J gene lost 5 bases, with 19 bases spanning the gap. Germline loops: CDR1 GTSNPN, CDR2 SVGIG (reference sequence). The chain's CDR3 is CAWSVEGARQRNEKLFF. CDR3 nucleotides: TGTGCCTGGAGTGTAGAAGGGGCGCGGCAGAGGAATGAAAAACTGTTTTTT.

The chain links TRBV27 to TRBJ2-7, with TRBD2 identical over 11 bases. V shed 5 bases and J 0 bases; nucleotides not matched to a gene: 6. Germline V gene lookup returns CDR1 MNHEY and CDR2 SMNVEV (reference sequence). The length of the CDR3 is 16 residues. The CDR3 loop reads CASSDGTSGLSYEQYF. For the CDR3, the DNA is TGTGCCAGCAGTGACGGGACTAGCGGCCTCTCCTACGAGCAGTACTTC.

The J gene is TRBJ2-1, the V gene TRBV5-8; D unclear. The V end was cut by 0 bases, the J end by 8 bases, with 3 bases between. The germline gives CDR1 SGHTS, CDR2 YDEGEE. CDR3 size: 11 residues. The CDR3: CASSLVDEQFF. CDR3 sequence (DNA): TGTGCCAGCAGCTTGGTAGATGAGCAGTTCTTC.